The table lists the clone carrying this T cell receptor beta chain with a few counts. Its matching antigen is unknown. This specimen comes from a study of beta chain features in type 1 diabetes. General study results and limits: Among patients with Type 1 diabetes, TCRB CDR3s were moderately but significantly shorter in every one of the four CD4+ subsets. In these data, an HLA type influence on TCRB rearrangement remained unresolved.

cDNA synthesis used the whole RNA isolate, giving expressed TCRB sequences. Sequencing was performed with immunoSEQ multiplex PCR; in TCRdb, only in-frame clones are kept and a portion is missing. The sample carries 150,000 to 200,000 clones, 9% to 10% recorded once. The V end was cut by 3 bases, the J end by 0 bases, with 18 bases between. The CDR3 runs to 19 residues. Germline CDR1 and CDR2: LNHDA and SQIVND (reference sequence). This clonotype originated in a woman in her thirties with type 1 diabetes. The sequenced material came from central memory CD4+ T cells from blood. The chain uses TRBV19 and TRBJ2-6; D is uncertain. The CDR3 region is CASSILPPSESSGANVLTF. The CDR3 DNA is TGTGCCAGTAGTATCCTACCGCCCAGCGAGAGCTCTGGGGCCAACGTCCTGACTTTC.